One sample yielded the 19 T cell receptor beta chains listed below, sequenced in a study of T-cell memory formation after mild COVID-19. TCRdb reprocessed the 5' RACE reads via MiXCR and lists one record per CDR3 protein. Among a few hundred thousand distinct CDR3 sequences listed, around 15% were seen once. The sequenced material came from PBMCs or a T cell subset sorted from them (not recorded which). The receptors come from a man younger than 35 who had mild COVID-19 (a few samples of this study predate the infection). Cell type and time point are not known.

The chain recombines TRBV20-1 with TRBJ2-2; D is perhaps TRBD2 (5 bases). This CDR3 is 14 amino acids long. Germline V CDR1 and CDR2: DFQATT, SNEGSKA (reference sequence). The V end lost 2 bases, the J end lost 1 base, and 8 bases lay between the germline ends. This CDR3 is CSARLGVNTGELFF. The CDR3 DNA follows: TGCAGTGCTAGACTCGGGGTGAACACCGGGGAGCTGTTTTTT.

This clonotype was seen a handful of times. The rearrangement links TRBV20-1 to TRBJ1-1; D is possibly TRBD1 (5 bases). Germline V gene data show CDR1 as DFQATT and CDR2 as SNEGSKA (reference sequence). Trimming cost V 1 base and J 4 bases, with 13 bases left between them. CDR3 length: 14 residues. The CDR3 spells CSARAHGGATEAFF. CDR3 DNA: TGCAGTGCTAGAGCACACGGAGGGGCCACTGAAGCTTTCTTT.

The V call is TRBV20-1, the J call TRBJ2-1; TRBD2 agrees at 7 bases. In germline, CDR1 is DFQATT, CDR2 SNEGSKA (reference sequence). Trimming cost V 0 bases and J 2 bases; bases outside gene matches: 4. This CDR3 has 15 amino acids. CDR3 bases: TGCAGTGCTAGAGATCCAGCGGGGCCCTACAATGAGCAGTTCTTC. This translates into CSARDPAGPYNEQFF.

The rearrangement joins TRBV2 to TRBJ2-1; 9 positions agree with TRBD1. V lost 5 bases to trimming and J lost 5 bases; unmatched junction nucleotides: 7. CDR1 and CDR2 (germline): SNHLY, FYNNEI. This CDR3 has 15 residues. The CDR3 nucleotides are TGTGCCAGCAGTCCCCAGACAGGGGGGAACAATGAGCAGTTCTTC. It codes for CASSPQTGGNNEQFF. Full variable domain (remainder filled in from reference TRBV2 and TRBJ2-1): EPEVTQTPSHQVTQMGQEVILRCVPISNHLYFYWYRQILGQKVEFLVSFYNNEISEKSEIFDDQFSVERPDGSNFTLKIRSTKLEDSAMYFCASSPQTGGNNEQFFGPGTRLTVL.

This clonotype was detected many times. The chain couples TRBV12-3 or TRBV12-4 to TRBJ2-1; weak D call: TRBD1 (6 bases). The CDR3 has 15 residues. V lost 3 bases, J lost 7 bases, and 16 bases lay in between. Written as DNA, the CDR3 is TGTGCCAGCAGTTTTTGGTTAGGGCAGGGGAATGAGCAGTTCTTC. Its translation is CASSFWLGQGNEQFF.

This clonotype appeared a few times. The V and J genes are TRBV20-1 and TRBJ2-2; unclear D gene. The CDR3 loop spans 13 amino acids. Deletions cut 3 bases from V and 7 bases from J, with 12 bases between. The germline V gene encodes CDR1 DFQATT and CDR2 SNEGSKA (reference sequence). CDR3 protein: CSASGSALGELFF. In nucleotides, the CDR3 is TGCAGTGCTAGTGGTTCGGCGCTCGGGGAGCTGTTTTTT.

V and J are TRBV7-9 and TRBJ2-3; D is unclear. The CDR3 is made up of 13 amino acids. V lost 5 bases and J 5 bases, leaving 11 bases between the germline ends. The germline V gene encodes CDR1 SEHNR and CDR2 FQNEAQ (reference sequence). CDR3 nucleotides: TGTGCCAGCAGCCCCTGGGCGAAAGATACGCAGTATTTT. Encoded protein: CASSPWAKDTQYF. Full variable domain (remainder filled in from reference TRBV7-9 and TRBJ2-3): DTGVSQNPRHKITKRGQNVTFRCDPISEHNRLYWYRQTLGQGPEFLTYFQNEAQLEKSRLLSDRFSAERPKGSFSTLEIQRTEQGDSAMYLCASSPWAKDTQYFGPGTRLTVL.

This chain joins TRBV24-1 and TRBJ2-6, with 12 bases identical to TRBD1. Germline assignment: CDR1 KGHDR and CDR2 SFDVKD. The V gene end was trimmed by 4 bases and the J gene end by 0 bases; junction bases not matched to a gene: 6. This CDR3 is 19 amino acids long. CDR3 DNA sequence: TGTGCCACCAGTGACCCCGGGACAGGGGGCCTCTCTGGGGCCAACGTCCTGACTTTC. Its translation: CATSDPGTGGLSGANVLTF.

This clonotype was seen only a few times. The V call is TRBV7-2, the J call TRBJ2-5; 7 positions match TRBD2. The CDR3 length is 12 residues. Germline lookup yields CDR1 SGHTA and CDR2 FQGNSA. J lost 5 bases, V lost 9 bases, and 6 bases had no gene match. The CDR3, as DNA: TGTGCCAGAGCCTGGGGGGGGGAGACCCAGTACTTC. Translating it yields CARAWGGETQYF.

This clonotype was detected ten times or more. This rearrangement joins TRBV23-1 to TRBJ2-5; no definite D call. TRBV23-1 belongs to the ORF category, with a function that is uncertain. This CDR3 spans 13 amino acids. The V and J ends lost 5 bases and 5 bases respectively, with 12 bases between them. CDR3 sequence: CASSYPDLETQYF. The CDR3 DNA sequence: TGCGCCAGCAGTTACCCAGACCTGGAGACCCAGTACTTC.

Only a few counts were recorded for this clonotype. The V gene is TRBV27, the J gene TRBJ1-5; D not certain. This CDR3 comprises 15 residues. From germline, CDR1 is MNHEY and CDR2 SMNVEV (reference sequence). Trimming cost V 6 bases and J 1 base, with 13 bases left between them. The CDR3 sequence: CASSHYLGSNQPQHF. DNA for the CDR3: TGTGCCAGCAGCCACTATCTTGGAAGCAATCAGCCCCAGCATTTT.

This clonotype appeared a few times. The CDR3 sequence: CASTQQGRGEQYF. DNA for the CDR3: TGTGCCAGCACCCAACAGGGAAGAGGCGAGCAGTACTTC. The chain combines TRBV2 with TRBJ2-7; D may be TRBD1 (6 bases). The germline CDR1 and CDR2 sequences are SNHLY and FYNNEI. The CDR3 covers 13 residues. V was trimmed by 7 bases and J by 6 bases, leaving 16 bases between them.

This rearrangement joins TRBV7-3 to TRBJ1-1; 7 nucleotides line up with TRBD1. CDR3 size: 13 residues. V shed 5 bases and J 5 bases; nucleotides not matched to a gene: 5. Germline V lookup: CDR1 SGHTA, CDR2 FQGTGA. The DNA of the CDR3 is TGTGCCAGCAGCGAGCAGGGGGAAACTGAAGCTTTCTTT. It specifies CASSEQGETEAFF.

The chain joins TRBV11-2 to TRBJ1-1; 7 bases align to TRBD1. The CDR3 is 15 amino acids. CDR1 and CDR2 from the germline V gene are SGHAT and FQNNGV. Trimming cost V 4 bases and J 5 bases; bases outside gene matches: 10. CDR3 sequence (DNA): TGTGCCAGCAGCTCGTTAATACAGGGGCGGACTGAAGCTTTCTTT. It is translated as CASSSLIQGRTEAFF.

This clonotype was seen only a few times. CDR3 region: CASIHQGLREQFF. CDR3 coding DNA: TGTGCCAGCATCCATCAAGGCCTGAGGGAGCAGTTCTTC. V is TRBV7-9 and J is TRBJ2-1; no reliable D call. The V gene lost 7 bases and the J gene lost 10 bases, with 17 bases spanning the gap. CDR1 is SEHNR, CDR2 FQNEAQ, per germline (reference sequence). The CDR3 contains 13 residues.

This clonotype was observed a few times. This chain joins TRBV27 and TRBJ2-3; 9 bases line up with TRBD1. Trimming at V came to 1 base and at J to 4 bases, leaving 9 bases not matched to a gene. Germline V gene lookup returns CDR1 MNHEY and CDR2 SMNVEV (reference sequence). This CDR3 has 17 residues. The CDR3: CASSLLAPGQGSDTQYF. The CDR3 DNA follows: TGTGCCAGCAGTTTATTGGCTCCGGGACAGGGATCAGATACGCAGTATTTT.

This clonotype was detected only a few times. The chain employs TRBV7-2 and TRBJ1-6; D is unresolved. The V gene lost 4 bases and the J gene lost 7 bases, with 8 bases spanning the gap. CDR1 SGHTA and CDR2 FQGNSA come from the germline V gene. CDR3 length: 13 amino acids. CDR3 nucleotide sequence: TGTGCCAGCAGCTCGGACGGGAATTCACCCCTCCACTTT. It specifies CASSSDGNSPLHF.

A few counts support this clonotype. The chain uses TRBV20-1 and TRBJ1-1; D is perhaps TRBD1 (6 bases). The V and J ends lost 6 bases and 4 bases respectively, with 15 bases between them. Germline lookup yields CDR1 DFQATT and CDR2 SNEGSKA (reference sequence). CDR3 length equals 13 residues. The CDR3 bases are TGCAGTGCCAGACAGGAATCGGGCACTGAAGCTTTCTTT. This sequence encodes CSARQESGTEAFF.

There are a few counts of this clonotype. The rearrangement uses TRBV12-3 or TRBV12-4 and TRBJ1-1, with D unclear. The CDR3 loop spans 14 amino acids. V gave up 4 bases and J gave up 4 bases, with 13 bases separating them. This CDR3 reads CASSSLFWPTEAFF. DNA for the CDR3: TGTGCCAGCAGTTCTTTGTTCTGGCCCACTGAAGCTTTCTTT.